This TCR beta chain was recovered during a study of T cell repertoires in cytomegalovirus infection. Study-wide background: From public TCR beta signatures came an indication of both CMV infection and matching HLA type.

In the case of this clonotype: The antigen remains unidentified.

V was pared by 6 bases and J by 6 bases, with 7 bases between. The V gene's germline CDR1 is MNHEY and CDR2 SMNVEV (reference sequence). The CDR3 has 11 residues. TCRdb analysed the reads with MiXCR anew, one entry per CDR3 protein. Here the sample spans some 940,000 distinct CDR3 sequences, about a third being singletons. The sequenced sample was cultured CD8+ T cells from PBMCs, obtained from culture after CMV antigen stimulation. V is TRBV27 and J is TRBJ2-3, with D unclear. This TCR came from a human donor in good health (CMV status not recorded). Some clones in this sample may be carry-over from other donors' samples. CDR3 in DNA: TGTGCCAGCAGGAGTTCGGATACGCAGTATTTT. Translating it yields CASRSSDTQYF.